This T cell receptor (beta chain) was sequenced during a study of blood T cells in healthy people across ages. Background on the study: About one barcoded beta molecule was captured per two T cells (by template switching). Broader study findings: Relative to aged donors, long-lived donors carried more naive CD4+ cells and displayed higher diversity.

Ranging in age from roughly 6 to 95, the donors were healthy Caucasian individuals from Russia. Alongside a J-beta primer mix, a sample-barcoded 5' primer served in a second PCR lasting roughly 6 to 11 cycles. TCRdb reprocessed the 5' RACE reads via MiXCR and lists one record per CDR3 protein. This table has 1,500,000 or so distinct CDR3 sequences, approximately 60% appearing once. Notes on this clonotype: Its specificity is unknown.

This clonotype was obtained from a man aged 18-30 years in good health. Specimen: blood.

The CDR3 sequence: CAILRGLVGDTQYF. DNA for the CDR3: TGTGCCATCCTAAGGGGACTAGTGGGGGATACGCAGTATTTT. The chain has TRBV7-9 and TRBJ2-3, with 8 bases fitting TRBD2. The germline gives CDR1 SEHNR, CDR2 FQNEAQ (reference sequence). CDR3 length: 14 amino acids. Trimming took 10 bases from V and 6 from J; bases not matched to a gene: 12.